This TCR beta chain appears in the sequencing data of a study of T cell changes during pregnancy in multiple sclerosis. Sequencing used immunoSEQ multiplex PCR; TCRdb keeps in-frame clones, though not all of them. This table has roughly 23,000 clones, about 89% appearing once. This TCR was recovered from a female donor in good health, enrolled as a control in a pregnancy study. The sample was CD4+ T cells from peripheral blood mononuclear cells, taken in the third trimester of pregnancy.

CDR3 bases: TGTGCCAGCACCACCGGGACTCACTCTGGAAACACCATATATTTT. Its protein is CASTTGTHSGNTIYF. The chain couples TRBV6-7 to TRBJ1-3; a possible D gene is TRBD1 (5 bases). TRBV6-7 carries the ORF label, with uncertain function. V was cut by 7 bases and J by 0 bases, with 13 bases left in between. This CDR3 has 15 residues.